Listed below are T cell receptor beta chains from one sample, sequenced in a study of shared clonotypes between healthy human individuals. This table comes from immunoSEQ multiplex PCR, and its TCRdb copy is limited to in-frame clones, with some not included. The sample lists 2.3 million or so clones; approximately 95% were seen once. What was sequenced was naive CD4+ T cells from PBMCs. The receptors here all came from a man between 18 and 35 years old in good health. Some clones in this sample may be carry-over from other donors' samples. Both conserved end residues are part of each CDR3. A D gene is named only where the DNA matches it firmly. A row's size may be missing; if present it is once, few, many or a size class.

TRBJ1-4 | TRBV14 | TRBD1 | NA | CASSRRTGEKLFF | TGTGCCAGCAGCCGAAGGACAGGGGAAAAACTGTTTTTT
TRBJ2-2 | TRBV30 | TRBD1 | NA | CAWTRGQTGELFF | TGTGCCTGGACCAGGGGGCAGACCGGGGAGCTGTTTTTT
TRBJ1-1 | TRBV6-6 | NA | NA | CASSGQLNTEAFF | TGTGCCAGCAGCGGACAGTTAAACACTGAAGCTTTCTTT
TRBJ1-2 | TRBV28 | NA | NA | CASSLGHKAGYTF | TGTGCCAGCAGTTTGGGACACAAGGCGGGCTACACCTTC
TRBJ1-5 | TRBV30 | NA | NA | CAWSPPTGSQHF | TGTGCCTGGAGTCCCCCGACAGGTTCCCAGCATTTT
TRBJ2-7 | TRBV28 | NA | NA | CASSLIPGAGEQYF | TGTGCCAGCAGTTTAATCCCGGGGGCGGGGGAGCAGTACTTC
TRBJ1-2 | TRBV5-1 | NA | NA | CASSLEGGWFTNYGYTF | TGCGCCAGCAGCTTGGAAGGCGGGTGGTTTACTAACTATGGCTACACCTTC
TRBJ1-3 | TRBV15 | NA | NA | CATGRSGNTIYF | TGTGCCACCGGGCGGTCTGGAAACACCATATATTTT
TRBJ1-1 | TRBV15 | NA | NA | CATSRDRVGNTEAFF | TGTGCCACCAGCAGAGATAGGGTGGGGAACACTGAAGCTTTCTTT
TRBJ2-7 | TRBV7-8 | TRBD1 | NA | CASSFSPDRSYEQYF | TGTGCCAGCAGCTTTAGCCCGGACAGGTCCTACGAGCAGTACTTC
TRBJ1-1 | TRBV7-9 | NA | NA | CASSLETWAFF | TGTGCCAGCAGCTTAGAAACGTGGGCTTTCTTT
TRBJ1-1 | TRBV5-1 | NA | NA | CASSLVSGMGTEAFF | TGCGCCAGCAGCTTGGTGTCAGGGATGGGCACTGAAGCTTTCTTT
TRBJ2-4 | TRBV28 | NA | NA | CASSQHQGLGENIQYF | TGTGCCAGCAGCCAACACCAAGGGTTGGGGGAAAACATTCAGTACTTC
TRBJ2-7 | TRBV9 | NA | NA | CASSARSGSSEQYF | TGTGCCAGCAGCGCCCGAAGTGGTAGTAGCGAGCAGTACTTC
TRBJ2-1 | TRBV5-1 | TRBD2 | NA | CASRGLAGVIGENEQFF | TGCGCCAGCAGGGGACTAGCGGGAGTAATAGGAGAGAATGAGCAGTTCTTC
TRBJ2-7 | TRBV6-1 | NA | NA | CASSEKGSYEQYF | TGTGCCAGCAGTGAAAAGGGCTCCTACGAGCAGTACTTC
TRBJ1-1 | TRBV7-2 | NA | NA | CASSRGGGGPKRVRTFF | TGTGCCAGCAGCCGTGGAGGTGGGGGGCCCAAGCGGGTGAGGACTTTCTTT
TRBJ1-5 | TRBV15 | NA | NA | CATSREVGDQPQHF | TGTGCCACCAGCAGAGAGGTTGGGGATCAGCCCCAGCATTTT
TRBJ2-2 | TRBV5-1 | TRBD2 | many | CASSLIGRAVGELFF | TGCGCCAGCAGCTTGATCGGGAGGGCCGTCGGGGAGCTGTTTTTT
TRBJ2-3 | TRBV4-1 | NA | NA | CASSHPGTGTDTQYF | TGCGCCAGCAGCCACCCGGGGACCGGGACAGATACGCAGTATTTT
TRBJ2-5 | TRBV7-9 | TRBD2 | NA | CASSFPVAGVQETQYF | TGTGCCAGCAGCTTCCCCGTAGCGGGAGTCCAAGAGACCCAGTACTTC
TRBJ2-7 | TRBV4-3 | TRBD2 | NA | CASSQDHSGRISYEQYF | TGCGCCAGCAGCCAAGATCACAGCGGGAGGATTTCGTACGAGCAGTACTTC
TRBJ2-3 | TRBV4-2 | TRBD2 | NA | CASSQESASGGPDTQYF | TGTGCCAGCAGCCAAGAAAGTGCTAGCGGGGGCCCAGATACGCAGTATTTT